Following are 31 T cell receptor beta chains from one sample sequenced in a study of blood T cell repertoires in COVID-19 (dated by TCRdb to the early 2020s). Library preparation was by the immunoSEQ multiplex PCR assay. TCRdb provides this immuneACCESS table in a form limited to in-frame rearrangements. Some clones are lacking; in checked studies, under half of them reflect an unresolved V gene, and why the rest are absent is not known. The sample table lists around 80,000 clones, over 75% of them with a count of one. The ten largest account for 9% of the sample. The source material was peripheral blood. The receptors derive from a human donor in a cohort sampled during active COVID-19.

This chain joins TRBV4-2 and TRBJ2-5; D unclear. This CDR3 spans 21 amino acids. Germline V lookup: CDR1 LGHNA, CDR2 YNFKEQ. V was trimmed by 0 bases and J by 0 bases, leaving 26 bases between them. CDR3 sequence (DNA): TGTGCCAGCAGCCAAGATCGGTTGCTTCGACCCACATTAGCTAACCAAGAGACCCAGTACTTC. Translated, it gives CASSQDRLLRPTLANQETQYF.

The chain combines TRBV10-3 with TRBJ2-3, with D possibly TRBD2 on 5 matching bases. Germline V gives CDR1 ENHRY, CDR2 SYGVKD. V shed 8 bases and J shed 4 bases, with 16 bases lying between them. The CDR3 is 14 amino acids. CDR3 DNA sequence: TGTGCCATCGGGATGAGGGAAATGTCAGATACGCAGTATTTT. It specifies CAIGMREMSDTQYF.

The CDR3 sequence is CASSRMTVGHYEQYF. The DNA for the CDR3 is TGTGCCAGCAGTCGGATGACAGTTGGCCACTACGAGCAGTACTTC. The V call is TRBV6-5, the J call TRBJ2-7; a weak D match, TRBD1 (5 bases). The germline V and J ends were trimmed by 5 bases and 3 bases, with 17 bases remaining between them. Germline loops: CDR1 MNHEY, CDR2 SVGAGI. This CDR3 has 15 residues.

This chain connects TRBV3-1 (or the pseudogene TRBV3-2) to TRBJ2-3; TRBD2 matches at 10 bases. The germline V gene has CDR1 LGHDT and CDR2 YNNKEL (reference sequence). V lost 2 bases to trimming and J lost 3 bases; unmatched junction nucleotides: 5. This CDR3 is 16 amino acids long. The CDR3 bases are TGTGCCAGCAGCCAAACCGGGACTAGCGCAACAGATACGCAGTATTTT. This gives the protein CASSQTGTSATDTQYF.

The V and J genes are TRBV28 and TRBJ1-1, with 8 bases matching TRBD1. V was clipped by 6 bases and J by 0 bases; unmatched bases: 9. This CDR3 contains 16 residues. The V gene's germline CDR1 is MDHEN and CDR2 SYDVKM. CDR3 protein: CASSPGQVNMNTEAFF. The CDR3 coding sequence is TGTGCCAGCAGCCCGGGACAGGTCAACATGAACACTGAAGCTTTCTTT.

This sequence joins TRBV5-6 and TRBJ1-6; D remains unclear. Trimming took off 0 bases at V and 0 bases at J, with 4 bases between the two ends. The germline V gene encodes CDR1 SGHDT and CDR2 YYEEEE. This CDR3 is 15 amino acids long. In nucleotides, the CDR3 is TGTGCCAGCAGCTTGGGAGGCTCCTATAATTCACCCCTCCACTTT. Translation: CASSLGGSYNSPLHF. The full variable domain, in which reference TRBV5-6 and TRBJ1-6 provide the parts outside the CDR3, is DAGVTQSPTHLIKTRGQQVTLRCSPKSGHDTVSWYQQALGQGPQFIFQYYEEEERQRGNFPDRFSGHQFPNYSSELNVNALLLGDSALYLCASSLGGSYNSPLHFGNGTRLTVT.

This clone was detected once. This chain connects TRBV10-3 to TRBJ2-2; TRBD1 is a possible D gene (5 bases). The CDR3 has 16 residues. Germline V gene lookup returns CDR1 ENHRY and CDR2 SYGVKD. V dropped 0 bases and J dropped 1 base, with 9 bases sitting between them. This chain's CDR3 is CAISESGRLNTGELFF. CDR3 DNA sequence: TGTGCCATCAGTGAGTCGGGGCGGTTGAACACCGGGGAGCTGTTTTTT.

V gene TRBV6-5 combines with J gene TRBJ1-5, with TRBD1 matching 7 bases. The CDR3 consists of 16 residues. Germline trimming cut 4 bases from V and 3 bases from J; bases unmatched to any gene: 9. The germline gives CDR1 MNHEY, CDR2 SVGAGI. The CDR3 DNA reads TGTGCCAGCAGTTCGAAACAGGGGATCCCCAATCAGCCCCAGCATTTT. It translates to CASSSKQGIPNQPQHF.

The chain combines TRBV5-4 with TRBJ2-7; D is undetermined. Germline assignment: CDR1 SGHNT and CDR2 YYREEE (reference sequence). This CDR3 comprises 13 residues. Deletions cut 3 bases from V and 5 bases from J, with 12 bases between. CDR3 loop: CASSSLVAHEQYF. The CDR3 nucleotides are TGTGCCAGCAGCTCCTTAGTAGCCCACGAGCAGTACTTC.

V usage is TRBV18 and J usage is TRBJ2-3, with 11 bases aligning to TRBD2. Unmatched junction bases numbered 6, after V lost 4 bases and J lost 3 bases. CDR3 size: 16 residues. Germline CDR1 reads KGHSH; CDR2 reads LQKENI. CDR3 loop: CASSRTSGGRTDTQYF. Written as DNA, the CDR3 is TGTGCCAGCTCACGTACTAGCGGGGGACGAACAGATACGCAGTATTTT.

The rearrangement links TRBV28 to TRBJ1-2, with 9 positions matching TRBD1. Trimming took 6 bases from V and 6 from J; bases not matched to a gene: 5. This CDR3 spans 13 amino acids. Looked up from germline, CDR1 is MDHEN and CDR2 is SYDVKM. This CDR3 is CASRGTGRDGYTF. In nucleotides, the CDR3 is TGTGCCAGCAGGGGGACAGGGAGGGATGGCTACACCTTC.

The J gene is TRBJ2-1, the V gene TRBV7-9; 15 nucleotides agree with TRBD2. CDR1 and CDR2 from the germline V gene are SEHNR and FQNEAQ (reference sequence). This CDR3 has 18 amino acids. V shed 2 bases and J 8 bases; nucleotides not matched to a gene: 10. The CDR3 coding sequence is TGTGCCAGCAGCTTACCCTTGAGGACTAGCGGGAGGGGCGATGAGCAGTTCTTC. It yields the protein CASSLPLRTSGRGDEQFF.

The chain links TRBV19 to TRBJ2-7; 14 nucleotides match TRBD2. V dropped 6 bases and J dropped 0; count of bases not matched to a gene: 7. The CDR3 covers 17 residues. Germline V lookup: CDR1 LNHDA, CDR2 SQIVND (reference sequence). Here the CDR3 reads CASSQGLAGGLSYEQYF. Written as DNA, the CDR3 is TGTGCCAGTAGCCAAGGACTAGCGGGGGGTCTCTCCTACGAGCAGTACTTC.

The chain is built from TRBV5-4 and TRBJ2-1; D is undetermined. This CDR3 region has 16 residues. Trimming left V 0 bases short and J 10 bases short, with 20 bases between. Germline V CDR1 and CDR2: SGHNT, YYREEE (reference sequence). The CDR3 region is CASSLGVTTSSTEQFF. Here the CDR3 DNA reads TGTGCCAGCAGCTTGGGAGTCACGACATCTTCTACGGAGCAGTTCTTC. The whole variable domain, remainder taken from reference TRBV5-4 and TRBJ2-1, is ETGVTQSPTHLIKTRGQQVTLRCSSQSGHNTVSWYQQALGQGPQFIFQYYREEENGRGNFPPRFSGLQFPNYSSELNVNALELDDSALYLCASSLGVTTSSTEQFFGPGTRLTVL.

This clone has just a few counts. The rearrangement joins TRBV5-1 to TRBJ1-1; 7 bases agree with TRBD1. Germline trimming cut 1 base from V and 0 bases from J; bases unmatched to any gene: 3. Germline V gene sequence: CDR1 SGHRS, CDR2 YFSETQ. This CDR3 has 15 residues. The CDR3 nucleotides read TGCGCCAGCAGCTTGTTGGGACAGTTGAACACTGAAGCTTTCTTT. As protein: CASSLLGQLNTEAFF. The whole variable domain, remainder taken from reference TRBV5-1 and TRBJ1-1, is KAGVTQTPRYLIKTRGQQVTLSCSPISGHRSVSWYQQTPGQGLQFLFEYFSETQRNKGNFPGRFSGRQFSNSRSEMNVSTLELGDSALYLCASSLLGQLNTEAFFGQGTRLTVV.

The chain links TRBV7-8 to TRBJ2-1; D possibly corresponds to TRBD2 (6 bases). V was pared by 4 bases and J by 7 bases, with 17 bases between. The CDR3 runs to 15 residues. In germline, CDR1 is SGHVS, CDR2 FQNEAQ. In DNA, the CDR3 is TGTGCCAGCAGCTCAAGAACCGGGACTTATAATGAGCAGTTCTTC. Protein sequence: CASSSRTGTYNEQFF.

The chain combines TRBV30 with TRBJ1-5; TRBD1 matches 8 bases. The CDR3 length is 14 residues. J lost 1 base, V lost 4 bases, and 3 bases had no gene match. Germline V lookup: CDR1 GTSNPN, CDR2 SVGIG (reference sequence). CDR3 in DNA: TGTGCCTGGAACCACAGGGGGAGCAATCAGCCCCAGCATTTT. Encoded protein: CAWNHRGSNQPQHF.

This clone was recorded only once. The chain couples TRBV5-4 to TRBJ1-2, with TRBD1 identical over 7 bases. V was pared by 4 bases and J by 8 bases, with 11 bases of the junction left unmatched. Per the germline V gene, CDR1 is SGHNT and CDR2 is YYREEE (reference sequence). CDR3 length: 14 amino acids. The CDR3 DNA is TGTGCCAGCAGCAGTCAAGACAGGGTTCGAGGCTACACCTTC. As protein: CASSSQDRVRGYTF. Complete variable domain (other parts from reference TRBV5-4 and TRBJ1-2): ETGVTQSPTHLIKTRGQQVTLRCSSQSGHNTVSWYQQALGQGPQFIFQYYREEENGRGNFPPRFSGLQFPNYSSELNVNALELDDSALYLCASSSQDRVRGYTFGSGTRLTVV.

This clone was seen more than once but under ten times. The chain links TRBV5-4 to TRBJ2-5, with 7 bases fitting TRBD2. The CDR3 is 14 residues long. Per the germline V gene, CDR1 is SGHNT and CDR2 is YYREEE (reference sequence). V was clipped by 4 bases and J by 1 base; unmatched bases: 4. This chain's CDR3 is CASSQRDFQETQYF. Here the CDR3 DNA reads TGTGCCAGCAGCCAGCGGGACTTCCAAGAGACCCAGTACTTC.

The gene calls are TRBV29-1 and TRBJ2-3; 7 bases agree with TRBD1. Losses at the gene ends were 7 bases for V and 2 bases for J; bases not matched to a gene: 9. The CDR3 extends over 14 amino acids. Germline-derived CDR1 and CDR2 are SQVTM and ANQGSEA. CDR3 region: CSGLDRRYTDTQYF. CDR3 nucleotide sequence: TGCAGCGGCTTGGACAGGAGATACACAGATACGCAGTATTTT.

This rearrangement joins TRBV9 to TRBJ1-4; 7 positions match TRBD1. The V gene's germline CDR1 is SGDLS and CDR2 YYNGEE. V trimming: 3 bases; J trimming: 8 bases; junction bases outside the gene matches: 10. The CDR3 spans 15 residues. The CDR3 spells CASSAGTEEGEKLFF. The CDR3 nucleotides are TGTGCCAGCAGCGCCGGGACAGAGGAGGGGGAAAAACTGTTTTTT.

This clone was found once. V and J are TRBV18 and TRBJ1-5, with D possibly being TRBD1 (6 bases). Per the germline V gene, CDR1 is KGHSH and CDR2 is LQKENI. The CDR3 totals 14 residues. The germline V and J ends were trimmed by 6 bases and 4 bases, with 13 bases remaining between them. CDR3 amino acids: CASSQGRENQPQHF. The CDR3 region has the DNA TGTGCCAGCTCCCAGGGGAGAGAGAATCAGCCCCAGCATTTT.

This chain joins TRBV2 and TRBJ1-3, with a tentative D call TRBD1 (6 bases). Germline-derived CDR1 and CDR2 are SNHLY and FYNNEI. This CDR3 has 13 residues. V lost 5 bases to trimming and J lost 6 bases, with 11 bases between them. The CDR3 spells CASSLQGINTIYF. CDR3 DNA: TGTGCCAGCAGTCTCCAGGGGATAAACACCATATATTTT.

The chain couples TRBV5-1 to TRBJ2-7; TRBD1 aligns across 9 bases. The CDR3 contains 15 residues. Trimming cost V 3 bases and J 2 bases; bases outside gene matches: 6. Germline V gene lookup returns CDR1 SGHRS and CDR2 YFSETQ. The CDR3 reads CASSSRDREAYEQYF. CDR3 DNA: TGCGCCAGCAGCTCCCGGGACAGGGAGGCCTACGAGCAGTACTTC.

The chain employs TRBV11-3 and TRBJ2-1; weak D call: TRBD2 (6 bases). Germline V gene data show CDR1 as SGHNT and CDR2 as YENEEA. The CDR3 has 16 residues. V lost 4 bases to trimming and J lost 3 bases, with 16 bases between them. The DNA of the CDR3 is TGTGCCAGCAGCTCCTCGAGCCTGGGGGGCTACAATGAGCAGTTCTTC. The encoded protein is CASSSSSLGGYNEQFF. Full variable domain (rest looked up from reference TRBV11-3 and TRBJ2-1): EAGVVQSPRYKIIEKKQPVAFWCNPISGHNTLYWYLQNLGQGPELLIRYENEEAVDDSQLPKDRFSAERLKGVDSTLKIQPAELGDSAVYLCASSSSSLGGYNEQFFGPGTRLTVL.

The chain is built from TRBV7-9 and TRBJ1-1; 7 positions agree with TRBD1. V gave up 4 bases and J gave up 9 bases; unmatched junction bases: 8. Germline V gene lookup returns CDR1 SEHNR and CDR2 FQNEAQ (reference sequence). The CDR3 extends over 13 amino acids. The CDR3 loop reads CASSSPQDRKAFF. The CDR3 DNA reads TGTGCCAGCAGCTCACCCCAGGACAGGAAAGCTTTCTTT.

This clone has just a few counts. The gene calls are TRBV5-1 and TRBJ1-6; 10 bases line up with TRBD1. The V gene end was trimmed by 0 bases and the J gene end by 6 bases; junction bases not matched to a gene: 3. This CDR3 region has 16 residues. The V gene's germline CDR1 is SGHRS and CDR2 YFSETQ. CDR3 protein: CASSLEDRGANSPLHF. The CDR3 bases are TGCGCCAGCAGCTTGGAGGACAGGGGGGCTAATTCACCCCTCCACTTT.

The chain employs TRBV5-1 and TRBJ2-1; no clear D gene. This CDR3 spans 13 amino acids. Between the trimmed V and J ends, which lost 0 bases and 8 bases, there was a span of 9 bases. Germline V gene sequence: CDR1 SGHRS, CDR2 YFSETQ. Here the CDR3 reads CASSLAEAYEQFF. The CDR3 nucleotides read TGCGCCAGCAGCTTGGCCGAAGCCTATGAGCAGTTCTTC. Using reference TRBV5-1 and TRBJ2-1 for the parts outside the CDR3, the full variable domain is KAGVTQTPRYLIKTRGQQVTLSCSPISGHRSVSWYQQTPGQGLQFLFEYFSETQRNKGNFPGRFSGRQFSNSRSEMNVSTLELGDSALYLCASSLAEAYEQFFGPGTRLTVL.

The V gene is TRBV25-1, the J gene TRBJ1-4; no clear D gene. CDR1 is MGHDK and CDR2 is SYGVNS in the germline V gene. Trimming removed 3 bases from V and 8 bases from J, with 13 bases in between. The CDR3 sequence is 14 residues long. The CDR3 bases are TGTGCCAGCAGTGAGGGAGCAAGCTACGAAAAACTGTTTTTT. Protein: CASSEGASYEKLFF.

V usage is TRBV7-2 and J usage is TRBJ2-7; TRBD1 agrees at 9 bases. V trimming: 5 bases; J trimming: 3 bases; junction bases outside the gene matches: 5. The CDR3 contains 14 residues. Germline V lookup: CDR1 SGHTA, CDR2 FQGNSA. The CDR3 loop is CASSARQGVYEQYF. Here the CDR3 DNA reads TGTGCCAGCAGCGCTCGACAGGGGGTCTACGAGCAGTACTTC.

The V call is TRBV5-1, the J call TRBJ1-2, with D maybe TRBD1 (5 bases). The CDR3 sequence is 13 residues long. V lost 4 bases to trimming and J lost 8 bases, with 15 bases between them. Germline lookup yields CDR1 SGHRS and CDR2 YFSETQ. The CDR3 DNA reads TGCGCCAGCAGCCTCGATGGGGGAGGCGGCTACACCTTC. Translation gives CASSLDGGGGYTF.